The 7 T cell receptor beta chains below were found in one sample sequenced in a study of T cells in localized non-small cell lung cancer. Some clones are missing from TCRdb's copy, which holds only in-frame ones; the method was immunoSEQ multiplex PCR. The sample shows 2,500 or so clones, roughly a quarter of them seen only once. The specimen was normal lung tissue next to the tumor, collected before any cancer treatment. These receptors came from a female donor with stage II lung adenocarcinoma.

The chain combines TRBV29-1 with TRBJ1-2; TRBD1 is a possible D gene (5 bases). The V and J ends lost 6 bases and 5 bases respectively, with 13 bases between them. The CDR3 is 12 amino acids. Looked up from germline, CDR1 is SQVTM and CDR2 is ANQGSEA. CDR3 DNA: TGCAGCGTGACCGGGGCCACGTATGGCTACACCTTC. Translating gives CSVTGATYGYTF.

This clone was detected a few times. V gene TRBV5-1 combines with J gene TRBJ2-3; D remains ambiguous. V lost 0 bases, J lost 2 bases, and 10 bases lay in between. There are 15 residues in the CDR3. Per the germline V gene, CDR1 is SGHRS and CDR2 is YFSETQ. CDR3 DNA: TGCGCCAGCAGCTTGGGTGGGGTGTCCACAGATACGCAGTATTTT. Amino acid sequence: CASSLGGVSTDTQYF. Using reference TRBV5-1 and TRBJ2-3 for the parts outside the CDR3, the full variable domain is KAGVTQTPRYLIKTRGQQVTLSCSPISGHRSVSWYQQTPGQGLQFLFEYFSETQRNKGNFPGRFSGRQFSNSRSEMNVSTLELGDSALYLCASSLGGVSTDTQYFGPGTRLTVL.

This clone was detected only a few times. The chain has TRBV11-3 and TRBJ1-6; weak D call: TRBD1 (5 bases). The CDR3 extends over 15 amino acids. Germline lookup yields CDR1 SGHNT and CDR2 YENEEA. Trimming removed 3 bases from V and 9 bases from J, with 15 bases in between. CDR3 loop: CASSLGTPSSSPLHF. CDR3 DNA: TGTGCCAGCAGCTTGGGGACCCCCAGTAGTTCACCCCTCCACTTT.

This clone counts as medium-sized (0.01 to 0.1%). V usage is TRBV12-5 and J usage is TRBJ1-2; D not resolved. Per germline, CDR1 LGHNT and CDR2 FRNRAP. The CDR3 is 14 amino acids. CDR3: CASTLRVEADGYTF. The CDR3 nucleotides are TGTGCCAGCACTCTAAGGGTTGAGGCAGATGGCTACACCTTC.

This clone appeared a few times. The V call is TRBV15, the J call TRBJ1-4, with TRBD1 matching over 7 bases. V lost 8 bases and J lost 4; bases outside the gene matches: 7. CDR1 LNHNV and CDR2 YYDKDF come from the germline V gene (reference sequence). CDR3 length equals 14 residues. DNA of the CDR3: TGTGCCACCTCCGATGACAGGGTTAATGAAAAACTGTTTTTT. It specifies CATSDDRVNEKLFF. Together with reference TRBV15 and TRBJ1-4, the CDR3 gives the full variable domain: DAMVIQNPRYQVTQFGKPVTLSCSQTLNHNVMYWYQQKSSQAPKLLFHYYDKDFNNEADTPDNFQSRRPNTSFCFLDIRSPGLGDTAMYLCATSDDRVNEKLFFGSGTQLSVL.

The sample holds a few counts of this clone. This chain links TRBV9 with TRBJ1-6; the match to TRBD1 covers 7 bases. The CDR3 is made up of 14 amino acids. Germline lookup yields CDR1 SGDLS and CDR2 YYNGEE. The junction had 3 bases not matched to a gene; V was cut back by 2 bases and J by 7 bases. In DNA form, the CDR3 reads TGTGCCAGCAGCGTCAGGGGGATCAATTCACCCCTCCACTTT. It is translated as CASSVRGINSPLHF.

By proportion, this clone is medium-sized (0.01 to 0.1%). V is TRBV4-1 and J is TRBJ2-7; 10 nucleotides align to TRBD1. This CDR3 has 16 residues. V shed 2 bases, J shed 3 bases, and the junction held 7 bases outside the gene matches. Germline V lookup: CDR1 MGHRA, CDR2 YSYEKL. This chain's CDR3 is CASSQSGTGVGYEQYF. The CDR3 coding sequence is TGCGCCAGCAGCCAATCCGGGACAGGGGTCGGCTACGAGCAGTACTTC.